This T cell receptor beta chain derives from a study of blood T cell repertoires in COVID-19. Study overall: T cells, B-cell-depleted T cells, or PBMCs provided the cDNA or gDNA that served as material.

V gave up 9 bases and J gave up 7 bases, with 16 bases separating them. In germline, CDR1 is LNHDA, CDR2 SQIVND (reference sequence). The CDR3 has 13 amino acids. Original analysis: For nucleated cells, counts were estimated from reference gene primer amplification. Libraries were prepared by immunoSEQ multiplex PCR; TCRdb keeps only in-frame clonotypes and omits some of them. The D gene and trimming were derived from the DNA, and the V and J assignments and clone size from that table. The table has some 90,000 clones, around 89% seen once. The chain couples TRBV19 to TRBJ1-5, with TRBD1 as a possible D gene (6 bases). The sequenced material came from peripheral blood. The TCR sequence derives from a man between 50 and 59 years old with acute or convalescent COVID-19. Written as DNA, the CDR3 is TGTGCCAGCGGGTCGGACAGCCGGCAGCCCCAGCATTTT. As protein: CASGSDSRQPQHF.